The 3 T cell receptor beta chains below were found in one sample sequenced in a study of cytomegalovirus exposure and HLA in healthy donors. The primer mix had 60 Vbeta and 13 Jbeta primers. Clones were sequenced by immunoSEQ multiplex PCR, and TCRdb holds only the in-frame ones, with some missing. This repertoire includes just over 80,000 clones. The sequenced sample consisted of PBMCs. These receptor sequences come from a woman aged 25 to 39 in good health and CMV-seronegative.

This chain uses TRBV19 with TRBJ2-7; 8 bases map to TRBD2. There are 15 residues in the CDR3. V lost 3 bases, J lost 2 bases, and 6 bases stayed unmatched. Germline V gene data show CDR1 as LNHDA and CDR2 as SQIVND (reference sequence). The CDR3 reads CASSMGSGSPYEQYF. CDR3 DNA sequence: TGTGCCAGTAGTATGGGAAGCGGGAGCCCCTACGAGCAGTACTTC.

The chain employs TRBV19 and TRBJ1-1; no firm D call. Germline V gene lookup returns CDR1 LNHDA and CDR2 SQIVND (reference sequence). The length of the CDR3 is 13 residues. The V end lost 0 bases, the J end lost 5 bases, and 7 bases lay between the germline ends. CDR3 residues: CASSIDRRTEAFF. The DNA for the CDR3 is TGTGCCAGTAGTATAGATCGCAGGACTGAAGCTTTCTTT.

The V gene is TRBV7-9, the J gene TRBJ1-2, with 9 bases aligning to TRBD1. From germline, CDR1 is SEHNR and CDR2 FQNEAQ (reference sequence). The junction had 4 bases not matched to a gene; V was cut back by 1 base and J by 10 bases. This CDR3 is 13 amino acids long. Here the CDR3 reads CASSLGAQGAYTF. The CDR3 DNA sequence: TGTGCCAGCAGCTTAGGGGCACAGGGGGCCTACACCTTC. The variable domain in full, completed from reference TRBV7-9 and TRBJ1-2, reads DTGVSQNPRHKITKRGQNVTFRCDPISEHNRLYWYRQTLGQGPEFLTYFQNEAQLEKSRLLSDRFSAERPKGSFSTLEIQRTEQGDSAMYLCASSLGAQGAYTFGSGTRLTVV.